These 9 T cell receptor beta chains originate from one sample sequenced in a study of T-cell reconstitution after alpha-beta-depleted transplantation in children. A TCRbeta library incorporating unique molecular identifiers was prepared. Each CDR3 protein is one row after TCRdb ran MiXCR on the PCR reads. This table has approximately 400,000 distinct CDR3 sequences, roughly a tenth appearing once. The sample was PBMCs from the stem cell graft donor, taken from the stem cell graft. The receptor source for this set is a human donor who donated a stem cell graft to a child with acute myeloid leukemia.

This clonotype came up a few times. The rearrangement joins TRBV5-1 to TRBJ2-5, with a tentative D call TRBD1 (6 bases). In germline, CDR1 is SGHRS, CDR2 YFSETQ. Trimming pared 4 bases from V and 0 bases from J, leaving 13 bases between. The CDR3 covers 15 residues. DNA of the CDR3: TGCGCCAGCAGCGCCGGGACAAAGTACCAAGAGACCCAGTACTTC. Its translation: CASSAGTKYQETQYF.

This clonotype has more than one count but fewer than ten. The rearrangement links TRBV4-1 to TRBJ2-5; 8 bases fit TRBD2. The CDR3 consists of 17 residues. Germline values: CDR1 MGHRA, CDR2 YSYEKL. J was trimmed by 4 bases and V by 1 base; bases with no gene match: 11. CDR3: CASSQVAWAGGGETQYF. CDR3 nucleotides: TGCGCCAGCAGCCAAGTGGCTTGGGCGGGGGGAGGAGAGACCCAGTACTTC.

This clonotype was counted a few times. The V and J genes are TRBV20-1 and TRBJ2-3; 7 bases are shared with TRBD2. V lost 3 bases, J lost 0 bases, and 3 bases stayed unmatched. The CDR3 runs 14 residues. Germline loops: CDR1 DFQATT, CDR2 SNEGSKA (reference sequence). For the CDR3, the DNA is TGCAGTGCTAGCGGCGGGGGAAGCACAGATACGCAGTATTTT. Its protein product is CSASGGGSTDTQYF.

This clonotype was seen a handful of times. V is TRBV6-6 and J is TRBJ2-2; tentatively, D is TRBD1 or TRBD2 (5 bases each). Germline V gene sequence: CDR1 MNHNY, CDR2 SVGAGI (reference sequence). The CDR3 is 13 residues long. Between the trimmed V and J ends, which lost 1 base and 5 bases, there was a span of 5 bases. CDR3 protein: CASSYWGTGELFF. The DNA for the CDR3 is TGTGCCAGCAGTTACTGGGGGACCGGGGAGCTGTTTTTT.

The CDR3 DNA sequence: TGTGCCAGCTGTAGGGGGCACGAGCAGTACTTC. The encoded protein is CASCRGHEQYF. The chain employs TRBV2 and TRBJ2-7, with TRBD1 matching over 7 bases. CDR3 length: 11 residues. Germline V gives CDR1 SNHLY, CDR2 FYNNEI. V was clipped by 8 bases and J by 5 bases; unmatched bases: 3.

This chain uses TRBV12-3 or TRBV12-4 with TRBJ2-7; 11 bases agree with TRBD2. Trimming removed 5 bases from V and 5 bases from J; junction bases left unmatched: 8. The CDR3 spans 15 residues. For the CDR3, the DNA is TGTGCCAGCAGTCCGGGACTAGCGGCTCTAGACGAGCAGTACTTC. As protein: CASSPGLAALDEQYF.

The gene calls are TRBV19 and TRBJ2-3; D is perhaps TRBD1 or TRBD2 (6 bases each). Trimming removed 8 bases at V and 4 bases at J, with 13 bases between. The V gene's germline CDR1 is LNHDA and CDR2 SQIVND (reference sequence). CDR3 length: 13 residues. CDR3 sequence: CASRTGTPDTQYF. The CDR3 region has the DNA TGTGCCAGTCGAACAGGGACTCCAGATACGCAGTATTTT. Full variable domain (rest looked up from reference TRBV19 and TRBJ2-3): DGGITQSPKYLFRKEGQNVTLSCEQNLNHDAMYWYRQDPGQGLRLIYYSQIVNDFQKGDIAEGYSVSREKKESFPLTVTSAQKNPTAFYLCASRTGTPDTQYFGPGTRLTVL.

This clonotype turned up a few times. The chain links TRBV7-8 to TRBJ1-5; D perhaps matches TRBD1 (5 bases). This CDR3 region has 14 residues. CDR1 SGHVS and CDR2 FQNEAQ come from the germline V gene. V was trimmed by 1 base and J by 7 bases, leaving 11 bases between them. This chain's CDR3 is CASSLDQGDQPQHF. The CDR3 DNA follows: TGTGCCAGCAGCTTAGATCAGGGTGACCAGCCCCAGCATTTT.

The chain is built from TRBV7-2 and TRBJ2-2; TRBD1 aligns across 7 bases. This CDR3 has 15 amino acids. CDR1 is SGHTA, CDR2 FQGNSA, per germline. Trimming cost V 5 bases and J 6 bases; bases outside gene matches: 9. The CDR3 DNA sequence: TGTGCCAGCAGCCTACACAGACAGGGTTCCGGGGAGCTGTTTTTT. It specifies CASSLHRQGSGELFF.